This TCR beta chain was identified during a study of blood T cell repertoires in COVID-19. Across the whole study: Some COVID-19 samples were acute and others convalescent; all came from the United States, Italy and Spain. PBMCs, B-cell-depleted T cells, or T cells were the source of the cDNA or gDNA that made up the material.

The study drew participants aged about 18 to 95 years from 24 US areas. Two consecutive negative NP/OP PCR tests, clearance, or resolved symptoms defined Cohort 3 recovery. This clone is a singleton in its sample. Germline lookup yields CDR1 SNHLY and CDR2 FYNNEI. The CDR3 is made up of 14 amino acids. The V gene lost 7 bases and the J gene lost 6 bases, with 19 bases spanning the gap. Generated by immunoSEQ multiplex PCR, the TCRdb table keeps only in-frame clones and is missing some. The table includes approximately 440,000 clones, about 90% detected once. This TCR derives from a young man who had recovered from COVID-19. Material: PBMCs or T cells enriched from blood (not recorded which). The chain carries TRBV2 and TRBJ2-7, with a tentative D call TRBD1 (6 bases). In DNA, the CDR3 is TGTGCCAGCAAATTTCAAACAGGGACCTCCGAGCAGTACTTC. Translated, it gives CASKFQTGTSEQYF. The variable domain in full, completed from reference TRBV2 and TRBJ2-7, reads EPEVTQTPSHQVTQMGQEVILRCVPISNHLYFYWYRQILGQKVEFLVSFYNNEISEKSEIFDDQFSVERPDGSNFTLKIRSTKLEDSAMYFCASKFQTGTSEQYFGPGTRLTVT.